The subject of this entry is one T cell receptor (beta chain). The antigen remains unidentified. This entry comes from a study of beta chain features in type 1 diabetes. The CDR3 consists of 13 residues. Trimming stripped 3 bases from V and 7 bases from J, with 10 bases between. The germline gives CDR1 KGHSH, CDR2 LQKENI. Markers CD45RO/CCR7/CD25/CD127/CD95/CD27 served to sort CD4+ naive, central memory, regulatory and stem cell-like memory cells. All of the isolated RNA was reverse transcribed, so expressed TCRB transcripts were sequenced. Produced via immunoSEQ multiplex PCR; TCRdb's table is partial and in-frame only. This repertoire shows 970,000 or so clones, roughly a sixth found once; its top ten account for around 0.02%. Regarding the study as a whole: Equally in patients and controls, PCR might preferentially amplify shorter templates. There was no resolution here of whether HLA type influences TCRB rearrangement.

The TCR comes from a woman aged 18-29 years in good health. J is TRBJ2-1 and V is TRBV18; D may correspond to TRBD1 or TRBD2 (5 bases each). The sequenced material came from naive CD4+ T cells from blood. CDR3 nucleotides: TGTGCCAGCTCACCGGGGACCCAGAATGAGCAGTTCTTC. Its protein is CASSPGTQNEQFF.